The 32 T cell receptor beta chains in this list originate from one sample, sequenced in a study of blood T cell repertoires in COVID-19. Some clones are missing from TCRdb's copy, which holds only in-frame ones; the method was immunoSEQ multiplex PCR. The table records 240,000 or so clones, around 90% of them present only once. Sequencing was done on a sample of PBMCs or T cells enriched from blood (not recorded which). The receptors come from a man aged 45-65 years who had been exposed to COVID-19.

This rearrangement joins TRBV5-1 to TRBJ2-7, with 11 bases lining up with TRBD2. V shed 1 base and J 0 bases; nucleotides not matched to a gene: 3. CDR3 size: 16 residues. Germline CDR1 SGHRS, CDR2 YFSETQ. The CDR3 loop is CASSLTSGSLSYEQYF. As DNA, the CDR3 is TGCGCCAGCAGCTTGACTAGCGGGAGCCTCTCCTACGAGCAGTACTTC.

The chain uses TRBV7-9 and TRBJ1-2, with TRBD1 matching 7 bases. This CDR3 is 14 amino acids long. Germline trimming cut 3 bases from V and 0 bases from J; bases unmatched to any gene: 1. CDR1 and CDR2 from the germline V gene are SEHNR and FQNEAQ (reference sequence). The CDR3, as DNA: TGTGCCAGCAGCTTCGGGACAGCTAACTATGGCTACACCTTC. Its translation: CASSFGTANYGYTF.

The CDR3 loop is CASSDLRGSSETQYF. The CDR3 coding sequence is TGTGCCAGCAGTGATTTACGCGGGAGCTCAGAGACCCAGTACTTC. V and J are TRBV2 and TRBJ2-5; 7 bases map to TRBD2. CDR3 length: 15 amino acids. CDR1 SNHLY and CDR2 FYNNEI come from the germline V gene. Trimming at V came to 3 bases and at J to 4 bases, leaving 8 bases not matched to a gene.

Only one count was recorded for this clone. The chain links TRBV18 to TRBJ1-2; possible D gene TRBD1, 6 bases. Per germline, CDR1 KGHSH and CDR2 LQKENI. This CDR3 has 16 amino acids. The V end lost 3 bases, the J end lost 2 bases, and 16 bases lay between the germline ends. The CDR3 loop reads CASSPFTGHNNYGYTF. The CDR3 DNA reads as TGTGCCAGCTCACCTTTTACGGGACACAACAACTATGGCTACACCTTC.

The chain carries TRBV7-3 and TRBJ2-7; maybe TRBD2 (6 bases). Germline CDR1 and CDR2: SGHTA and FQGTGA. The length of the CDR3 is 15 residues. The V end lost 5 bases, the J end lost 3 bases, and 17 bases lay between the germline ends. The CDR3, as DNA: TGTGCCAGCAGCCAAAATAGTGGGGGACTCTACGAGCAGTACTTC. This sequence encodes CASSQNSGGLYEQYF. Variable domain in full (rest from reference TRBV7-3 and TRBJ2-7): GAGVSQTPSNKVTEKGKYVELRCDPISGHTALYWYRQSLGQGPEFLIYFQGTGAADDSGLPNDRFFAVRPEGSVSTLKIQRTERGDSAVYLCASSQNSGGLYEQYFGPGTRLTVT.

This sequence joins TRBV4-1 and TRBJ1-5; TRBD1 matches 8 bases. Germline assignment: CDR1 MGHRA and CDR2 YSYEKL. J gave up 5 bases and V 0 bases, and 6 bases lay outside the gene matches. There are 16 residues in the CDR3. The CDR3 loop is CASSQDRTGWHQPQHF. The DNA for the CDR3 is TGCGCCAGCAGCCAAGATCGGACAGGGTGGCATCAGCCCCAGCATTTT.

The chain carries TRBV3-1 (or the pseudogene TRBV3-2) and TRBJ2-4; a weak D match, TRBD2 (5 bases). Deletions cut 3 bases from V and 0 bases from J, with 12 bases between. Germline V gene sequence: CDR1 LGHDT, CDR2 YNNKEL (reference sequence). This CDR3 has 16 amino acids. The CDR3 region has the DNA TGTGCCAGCAGCCACGATGGACTGCTAGCCAAAAACATTCAGTACTTC. Its protein product is CASSHDGLLAKNIQYF.

This chain joins TRBV12-3 or TRBV12-4 and TRBJ1-1, with D perhaps matching TRBD1 (5 bases). The CDR3 totals 13 residues. With 3 bases removed from V and 8 bases from J, the gap between germline ends came to 13 bases. The CDR3 bases are TGTGCCAGCAGTTTCGGGGGGAGTCGAGAAGCTTTCTTT. It yields the protein CASSFGGSREAFF.

The V and J genes are TRBV18 and TRBJ1-4; the D gene is possibly TRBD1 (5 bases). This CDR3 spans 17 amino acids. V lost 3 bases and J lost 1, with 15 bases in between. Germline lookup yields CDR1 KGHSH and CDR2 LQKENI. CDR3 nucleotides: TGTGCCAGCTCACCTGGGAGGGGCCCTGTAACTAATGAAAAACTGTTTTTT. It is translated as CASSPGRGPVTNEKLFF.

This rearrangement joins TRBV10-3 to TRBJ2-3, with D perhaps TRBD2 (6 bases). V lost 7 bases, J lost 2 bases, and 10 bases lay in between. Germline lookup yields CDR1 ENHRY and CDR2 SYGVKD. The CDR3 loop spans 13 amino acids. CDR3 residues: CAIKGRPTDTQYF. The CDR3 nucleotides read TGTGCCATCAAGGGGAGGCCCACAGATACGCAGTATTTT.

The chain carries TRBV10-3 and TRBJ1-1; unclear D gene. Trimming stripped 4 bases from V and 2 bases from J, with 14 bases between. Germline V gene lookup returns CDR1 ENHRY and CDR2 SYGVKD. The CDR3 loop spans 15 amino acids. CDR3 in DNA: TGTGCCATCAGTGGGCGCGGGGTCGGAAACACTGAAGCTTTCTTT. It is translated as CAISGRGVGNTEAFF.

The chain combines TRBV28 with TRBJ1-2; D is undetermined. The CDR3 is 14 amino acids. The V end was cut by 5 bases, the J end by 2 bases, with 12 bases between. The V gene's germline CDR1 is MDHEN and CDR2 SYDVKM. The CDR3 spells CASSPTLGNYGYTF. In nucleotides, the CDR3 is TGTGCCAGCAGTCCTACCCTGGGCAACTATGGCTACACCTTC.

The chain couples TRBV5-5 to TRBJ2-1; 7 nucleotides match TRBD2. Germline V gives CDR1 SGHKS, CDR2 YYEKEE (reference sequence). Germline trimming cut 5 bases from V and 4 bases from J; bases unmatched to any gene: 6. The CDR3 spans 14 residues. The CDR3 is CASSLADKYNEQFF. The CDR3 DNA reads TGTGCCAGCAGTCTAGCGGATAAATACAATGAGCAGTTCTTC.

This clone occurred a few times. The chain combines TRBV5-4 with TRBJ2-7, with a tentative D call TRBD1 (6 bases). CDR1 is SGHNT, CDR2 YYREEE, per germline (reference sequence). V lost 7 bases and J lost 6, with 17 bases in between. This CDR3 is built from 13 residues. The chain's CDR3 is CASRLQGKGEQYV. CDR3 bases: TGTGCCAGCCGGCTGCAGGGGAAGGGCGAGCAGTACGTC.

The chain recombines TRBV5-1 with TRBJ2-5, with D perhaps matching TRBD1 (5 bases). Germline lookup yields CDR1 SGHRS and CDR2 YFSETQ. Trimming left V 2 bases short and J 4 bases short, with 9 bases between. CDR3 length: 13 residues. CDR3: CASSFQGRETQYF. Here the CDR3 DNA reads TGCGCCAGCAGCTTTCAGGGAAGAGAGACCCAGTACTTC.

This rearrangement joins TRBV7-8 to TRBJ1-3, with D tentatively TRBD1 (6 bases). Trimming removed 5 bases from V and 3 bases from J, with 11 bases in between. CDR1 is SGHVS and CDR2 is FQNEAQ in the germline V gene. This CDR3 is built from 14 residues. CDR3 region: CASSTTGRGNTIYF. The DNA of the CDR3 is TGTGCCAGCAGCACGACAGGCCGTGGAAACACCATATATTTT.

This clone was seen once. This chain connects TRBV5-6 to TRBJ1-1; D is possibly TRBD1 (5 bases). Germline CDR1 is SGHDT and CDR2 is YYEEEE. The CDR3 is 11 residues long. V lost 0 bases and J lost 12, with 9 bases in between. The CDR3 region has the DNA TGTGCCAGCAGCTTGGAAGGGGCAACTTTCTTT. Its translation is CASSLEGATFF.

The V and J genes are TRBV3-1 (or the pseudogene TRBV3-2) and TRBJ2-1, with D perhaps TRBD2 (5 bases). The germline CDR1 and CDR2 sequences are LGHDT and YNNKEL (reference sequence). The germline V and J ends were trimmed by 4 bases and 2 bases, with 9 bases remaining between them. This CDR3 has 14 amino acids. The CDR3 DNA reads TGTGCCAGCAGCCCCTCGGGGACCTACAATGAGCAGTTCTTC. Its protein is CASSPSGTYNEQFF.

Turning to this clone: This CDR3 is also generated by other DNA sequences in the sample. The chain has TRBV9 and TRBJ2-3, with 8 bases fitting TRBD2. The V segment lost 3 bases and the J segment 5 bases; nucleotides outside the gene matches: 5. The germline V gene has CDR1 SGDLS and CDR2 YYNGEE. This CDR3 has 14 amino acids. As DNA, the CDR3 is TGTGCCAGCAGCGATGGTGCGGGAGGAGATACGCAGTATTTT. Its translation is CASSDGAGGDTQYF.

The CDR3 spells CASSPSRLFDSGNTIYF. Here the CDR3 DNA reads TGTGCCAGTAGTCCATCCAGGTTATTCGACTCTGGAAACACCATATATTTT. The V call is TRBV19, the J call TRBJ1-3; D is unclear. From germline, CDR1 is LNHDA and CDR2 SQIVND (reference sequence). The CDR3 consists of 17 residues. The V and J ends lost 5 bases and 0 bases respectively, with 17 bases between them.

This clone was observed many times. V is TRBV4-1 and J is TRBJ1-5, with 7 bases identical to TRBD1. The junction had 12 bases not matched to a gene; V was cut back by 2 bases and J by 5 bases. Germline loops: CDR1 MGHRA, CDR2 YSYEKL. This CDR3 has 17 amino acids. CDR3 coding DNA: TGCGCCAGCAGCCAATTTGCGATACCGGGACAGTATCAGCCCCAGCATTTT. The encoded protein is CASSQFAIPGQYQPQHF.

The chain carries TRBV4-2 and TRBJ1-2; D is uncertain. The CDR3 runs 13 residues. The germline V gene has CDR1 LGHNA and CDR2 YNFKEQ. The V gene lost 0 bases and the J gene lost 2 bases, with 4 bases spanning the gap. CDR3 protein: CASSQEGNYGYTF. The CDR3 DNA reads as TGTGCCAGCAGCCAAGAGGGCAACTATGGCTACACCTTC.

The chain employs TRBV15 and TRBJ2-7, with a weak D call TRBD1 (8 bases). V lost 5 bases to trimming and J lost 6 bases, with 14 bases between them. The CDR3 sequence is 13 residues long. Looked up from germline, CDR1 is LNHNV and CDR2 is YYDKDF (reference sequence). The CDR3 protein is CATSYRGGLEQYV. The CDR3, as DNA: TGTGCCACCAGCTACAGGGGGGGTCTCGAGCAGTACGTC.

This sequence joins TRBV2 and TRBJ2-7; D not resolved. This CDR3 contains 12 residues. The V gene lost 4 bases and the J gene lost 5 bases, with 9 bases spanning the gap. Germline loops: CDR1 SNHLY, CDR2 FYNNEI. The CDR3 loop is CASSVSGDEQYV. CDR3 nucleotide sequence: TGTGCCAGCAGTGTAAGTGGAGACGAGCAGTACGTC.

The V and J genes are TRBV28 and TRBJ2-1; possibly TRBD1 for D (6 bases). Trimming removed 7 bases at V and 7 bases at J, with 20 bases between. This CDR3 region has 15 residues. Per the germline V gene, CDR1 is MDHEN and CDR2 is SYDVKM. The CDR3 reads CASTVQGWTQNEQFF. The CDR3 DNA follows: TGTGCCAGCACTGTTCAGGGGTGGACGCAGAATGAGCAGTTCTTC.

This rearrangement joins TRBV11-2 to TRBJ2-1, with D perhaps matching TRBD1 (5 bases). The CDR3 is 14 amino acids. V was clipped by 5 bases and J by 6 bases, with 14 bases between them. Germline CDR1 is SGHAT and CDR2 is FQNNGV. In nucleotides, the CDR3 is TGTGCCAGCAGCCCGCTCCGGCAGGGCAATGAGCAGTTCTTC. Residues: CASSPLRQGNEQFF. The variable domain in full, completed from reference TRBV11-2 and TRBJ2-1, reads EAGVAQSPRYKIIEKRQSVAFWCNPISGHATLYWYQQILGQGPKLLIQFQNNGVVDDSQLPKDRFSAERLKGVDSTLKIQPAKLEDSAVYLCASSPLRQGNEQFFGPGTRLTVL.

The CDR3 loop reads CASTGRRSGNGELFF. The CDR3 nucleotides are TGTGCCAGCACAGGCAGGAGGTCAGGTAACGGGGAGCTGTTTTTT. This chain joins TRBV28 and TRBJ2-2; TRBD2 might be the D (5 bases). Trimming took off 7 bases at V and 7 bases at J, with 19 bases between the two ends. From germline, CDR1 is MDHEN and CDR2 SYDVKM. The CDR3 has 15 residues.

The chain joins TRBV3-1 (or the pseudogene TRBV3-2) to TRBJ2-1, with 9 bases lining up with TRBD2. The CDR3 has 13 residues. Germline V gives CDR1 LGHDT, CDR2 YNNKEL (reference sequence). V dropped 8 bases and J dropped 5; count of bases not matched to a gene: 4. The CDR3 sequence is CASGRGGNNEQFF. Here the CDR3 DNA reads TGTGCCAGCGGGCGGGGGGGTAACAATGAGCAGTTCTTC.

The J gene is TRBJ1-6, the V gene TRBV5-6; D is ambiguous. This CDR3 has 12 amino acids. Germline loops: CDR1 SGHDT, CDR2 YYEEEE. Trimming left V 3 bases short and J 11 bases short, with 9 bases between. DNA of the CDR3: TGTGCCAGCAGCTCCTACGAAACACCCCTCCACTTT. This codes for CASSSYETPLHF.

This clone occurred a few times. The DNA for the CDR3 is TGTGCCAGCAGTTTACGGGGACAGAGCTACGAGCAGTACGTC. It codes for CASSLRGQSYEQYV. J is TRBJ2-7 and V is TRBV27, with 7 bases fitting TRBD1. From germline, CDR1 is MNHEY and CDR2 SMNVEV (reference sequence). V gave up 2 bases and J gave up 3 bases; unmatched junction bases: 4. The CDR3 loop spans 14 amino acids.

On this clone itself: A junction end diverges from the germline sequence, so it may reflect a read error. DNA of the CDR3: TGCGCCGGCAGCTTGGGACAGGCCGATGAAAAACTGTTTTTT. As protein: CAGSLGQADEKLFF. This rearrangement joins TRBV5-1 to TRBJ1-4; 8 bases line up with TRBD1. CDR1 and CDR2 (germline): SGHRS, YFSETQ. The CDR3 extends over 14 amino acids.

This clone was recorded only once. J is TRBJ2-7 and V is TRBV2, with 7 positions matching TRBD1. J was trimmed by 5 bases and V by 8 bases; bases with no gene match: 0. The CDR3 has 10 residues. Germline V CDR1 and CDR2: SNHLY, FYNNEI. The CDR3 coding sequence is TGTGCCAGCCAGGGGGACGAGCAGTACGTC. Protein: CASQGDEQYV.